This passage covers 20 T cell receptor beta chains from one sample sequenced in a study of shared clonotypes between healthy human individuals. Naive CD8 cells comprised CD45RO-negative, CCR7-positively selected cells, excluding terminally differentiated effector memory CD45RA+ cells. Using immunoSEQ multiplex PCR, the repertoire was profiled, and TCRdb retains in-frame clones only, with some absent. The table shows under 600,000 clones, with about 98% occurring only once. Sample: naive CD8+ T cells sorted from blood. Receptors were obtained from a man aged 30 to 45 in good health.

Of note for this clone: One end of the junction does not line up with germline, which may come from a read error. The V call is TRBV2, the J call TRBJ1-4, with 8 positions matching TRBD1. The CDR3 runs to 15 residues. Germline-derived CDR1 and CDR2 are SNHLY and FYNNEI. The CDR3 loop reads CASRDRQGTTEKLFF. In nucleotides, the CDR3 is TGTGCCAGCAGGGATCGACAGGGGACTACTGAAAAACTGTTTTTT.

The chain combines TRBV7-9 with TRBJ2-7; D ambiguous. The CDR3 totals 15 residues. V dropped 2 bases and J dropped 3 bases, with 14 bases sitting between them. CDR1 SEHNR and CDR2 FQNEAQ come from the germline V gene (reference sequence). CDR3: CASSLSAANVYEQYF. As DNA, the CDR3 is TGTGCCAGCAGCTTATCGGCAGCGAACGTCTACGAGCAGTACTTC.

This chain joins TRBV6-1 and TRBJ2-2, with D unresolved. Trimming took 8 bases from V and 4 from J, leaving 8 bases between them. The CDR3 totals 12 residues. Looked up from germline, CDR1 is MNHNS and CDR2 is SASEGT. CDR3 residues: CASGSGTGELFF. The CDR3 bases are TGTGCCAGCGGATCAGGCACCGGGGAGCTGTTTTTT.

Details on this clone: This sample also contains other DNA sequences that code for the same CDR3. The chain is built from TRBV27 and TRBJ2-7, with D possibly TRBD1 on 5 matching bases. The CDR3 runs to 13 residues. CDR1 and CDR2 from the germline V gene are MNHEY and SMNVEV (reference sequence). Trimming left V 9 bases short and J 2 bases short, with 14 bases between. CDR3 loop: CASSYRRTYEQYF. The DNA of the CDR3 is TGTGCCAGTTCTTACAGGCGTACCTACGAGCAGTACTTC.

The chain couples TRBV15 to TRBJ2-4, with D hard to call. CDR3 size: 13 residues. V dropped 0 bases and J dropped 11 bases, with 11 bases sitting between them. Germline V lookup: CDR1 LNHNV, CDR2 YYDKDF (reference sequence). CDR3 coding DNA: TGTGCCACCAGCAGAGATGGCCAGGTAGTTCAGTACTTC. Translation: CATSRDGQVVQYF. The full variable domain, in which reference TRBV15 and TRBJ2-4 provide the parts outside the CDR3, is DAMVIQNPRYQVTQFGKPVTLSCSQTLNHNVMYWYQQKSSQAPKLLFHYYDKDFNNEADTPDNFQSRRPNTSFCFLDIRSPGLGDTAMYLCATSRDGQVVQYFGAGTRLSVL.

The count of this clone is one. The J gene is TRBJ2-7, the V gene TRBV30; 14 bases are shared with TRBD2. This CDR3 has 14 residues. Germline assignment: CDR1 GTSNPN and CDR2 SVGIG (reference sequence). Trimming took 5 bases from V and 9 from J; bases not matched to a gene: 9. CDR3 sequence: CAWAPGLAGVGQYF. CDR3 bases: TGTGCCTGGGCTCCGGGACTAGCGGGAGTCGGGCAGTACTTC.

The V and J genes are TRBV25-1 and TRBJ1-1; no clear D. The CDR3 extends over 13 amino acids. CDR1 is MGHDK and CDR2 is SYGVNS in the germline V gene. Trimming took 9 bases from V and 1 from J, leaving 12 bases between them. The CDR3 DNA reads as TGTGCCAGTCGATGGGGAAGGAACACTGAAGCTTTCTTT. Protein product: CASRWGRNTEAFF.

The chain joins TRBV11-2 to TRBJ2-3; D is possibly TRBD1 (6 bases). Germline V CDR1 and CDR2: SGHAT, FQNNGV. CDR3 length: 17 residues. The V end was cut by 1 base, the J end by 2 bases, with 16 bases between. CDR3 region: CASSLAAWGQITDTQYF. The DNA for the CDR3 is TGTGCCAGCAGCTTAGCTGCGTGGGGACAAATCACAGATACGCAGTATTTT.

The chain carries TRBV7-8 and TRBJ1-1, with 7 nucleotides matching TRBD1. The J segment lost 3 bases and the V segment lost 6 bases, leaving 10 bases of the junction unmatched. This CDR3 is built from 15 residues. Germline V gene lookup returns CDR1 SGHVS and CDR2 FQNEAQ. CDR3 nucleotides: TGTGCCAGCAGGCCGACAGGGACTAGGGACACTGAAGCTTTCTTT. Encoded protein: CASRPTGTRDTEAFF. The full variable domain, its missing parts supplied by reference TRBV7-8 and TRBJ1-1, is GAGVSQSPRYKVAKRGQDVALRCDPISGHVSLFWYQQALGQGPEFLTYFQNEAQLDKSGLPSDRFFAERPEGSVSTLKIQRTQQEDSAVYLCASRPTGTRDTEAFFGQGTRLTVV.

V and J are TRBV4-1 and TRBJ1-3; 7 positions agree with TRBD1. The CDR3 loop spans 14 amino acids. V lost 4 bases, J lost 4 bases, and 4 bases stayed unmatched. Germline CDR1 is MGHRA and CDR2 is YSYEKL. Here the CDR3 reads CASSPTGNGNTIYF. DNA of the CDR3: TGCGCCAGCAGCCCGACAGGGAACGGAAACACCATATATTTT.

The chain is built from TRBV27 and TRBJ2-7, with TRBD2 matching 7 bases. CDR3 length: 16 residues. V lost 3 bases and J lost 3; bases outside the gene matches: 11. Germline lookup yields CDR1 MNHEY and CDR2 SMNVEV (reference sequence). For the CDR3, the DNA is TGTGCCAGCAGTTTCTCGACTAGCAGGGACCACTACGAGCAGTACTTC. It specifies CASSFSTSRDHYEQYF.

Only one count was recorded for this clone. The J gene is TRBJ2-2, the V gene TRBV29-1; the D is unclear. Looked up from germline, CDR1 is SQVTM and CDR2 is ANQGSEA. Trimming removed 4 bases from V and 7 bases from J, with 13 bases in between. The CDR3 totals 13 residues. The CDR3 nucleotides read TGCAGCGTTGGCCCAAGAGGTGACGGGGAGCTGTTTTTT. Translation: CSVGPRGDGELFF.

The chain is built from TRBV7-6 and TRBJ1-3; the D is unclear. Germline V gene lookup returns CDR1 SGHVS and CDR2 FNYEAQ. This CDR3 is 14 amino acids long. Trimming shortened V by 5 bases and J by 1 base, and 9 bases separated the two germline ends. CDR3 bases: TGTGCCAGCAGCGGACTGAAATCTGGAAACACCATATATTTT. It codes for CASSGLKSGNTIYF.

The rearrangement joins TRBV5-1 to TRBJ1-5, with D possibly TRBD1 on 6 matching bases. The length of the CDR3 is 15 residues. Germline assignment: CDR1 SGHRS and CDR2 YFSETQ. V lost 7 bases, J lost 0 bases, and 14 bases lay in between. The CDR3 DNA follows: TGCGCCAGCGAAAGGACAGTTTATAGCAATCAGCCCCAGCATTTT. Amino acid sequence: CASERTVYSNQPQHF.

V gene TRBV7-6 combines with J gene TRBJ2-7; TRBD1 agrees at 8 bases. Losses at the gene ends were 5 bases for V and 2 bases for J; bases not matched to a gene: 5. The CDR3 loop spans 14 amino acids. Germline-derived CDR1 and CDR2 are SGHVS and FNYEAQ. The DNA of the CDR3 is TGTGCCAGCAGCCCAGGGGGACAGGCCTACGAGCAGTACTTC. Protein product: CASSPGGQAYEQYF.

The chain couples TRBV5-4 to TRBJ1-2; 7 bases match TRBD1. Germline V gives CDR1 SGHNT, CDR2 YYREEE (reference sequence). This CDR3 has 14 amino acids. The junction had 7 bases not matched to a gene; V was cut back by 0 bases and J by 8 bases. CDR3 DNA: TGTGCCAGCAGCTTGGGCGGGACAGCGTACGGCTACACCTTC. Translation: CASSLGGTAYGYTF.

The chain combines TRBV5-4 with TRBJ2-1; D is unclear. From germline, CDR1 is SGHNT and CDR2 YYREEE (reference sequence). The germline V and J ends were trimmed by 1 base and 10 bases, with 6 bases remaining between them. The CDR3 sequence is 11 residues long. The CDR3 DNA sequence: TGTGCCAGCAGCTTGCCCGACGAGCAGTTCTTC. This translates into CASSLPDEQFF.

This chain uses TRBV14 with TRBJ2-7; D might be TRBD2 (5 bases). The CDR3 loop spans 16 amino acids. Between the trimmed V and J ends, which lost 2 bases and 7 bases, there was a span of 21 bases. The germline gives CDR1 SGHDN, CDR2 FVKESK. The CDR3 sequence is CASSQSILRASWEQYF. Written as DNA, the CDR3 is TGTGCCAGCAGCCAAAGTATTCTGAGGGCCTCCTGGGAGCAGTACTTC.

This clone was counted once. J is TRBJ2-1 and V is TRBV4-1; D may be TRBD2 (6 bases). The germline CDR1 and CDR2 sequences are MGHRA and YSYEKL. There are 13 residues in the CDR3. The V gene lost 5 bases and the J gene lost 3 bases, with 8 bases spanning the gap. The CDR3 reads CASSEGLYNEQFF. CDR3 nucleotides: TGCGCCAGCAGCGAGGGACTCTACAATGAGCAGTTCTTC.

This chain joins TRBV15 and TRBJ2-7, with D possibly matching TRBD2 (6 bases). Germline CDR1 LNHNV, CDR2 YYDKDF (reference sequence). With 5 bases removed from V and 5 bases from J, the gap between germline ends came to 16 bases. This CDR3 is built from 14 residues. CDR3 protein: CATSDRREWNEQYF. The DNA for the CDR3 is TGTGCCACCAGCGATCGGAGGGAGTGGAACGAGCAGTACTTC.